This T cell receptor beta chain was captured by sequencing in a study of blood T cell repertoires in COVID-19. Looking at the study overall: Spain, Italy and the United States supplied samples that represented acute and convalescent COVID-19.

The table came from immunoSEQ multiplex PCR; TCRdb's copy has only in-frame clones and leaves some out. The table lists under 150,000 clones, just under 85% of them singletons. The CDR3 has 15 residues. Germline CDR1 LNHNV, CDR2 YYDKDF (reference sequence). Trimming pared 2 bases from V and 0 bases from J, leaving 5 bases between. Sequences were obtained from peripheral blood. The TCR originated in a human donor in a cohort sampled during active COVID-19. The rearrangement uses TRBV15 and TRBJ2-6; no reliable D call. In DNA form, the CDR3 reads TGTGCCACCAGCAGATCCTACTCTGGGGCCAACGTCCTGACTTTC. It specifies CATSRSYSGANVLTF.